Listed below are T cell receptor beta chains from one sample, sequenced in a study of T cell changes during pregnancy in multiple sclerosis. Sequencing was performed with immunoSEQ multiplex PCR; in TCRdb, only in-frame clones are kept and a portion is missing. The data show under 70,000 clones, 91% seen once. The sample in question was peripheral blood, obtained in the third trimester of pregnancy. The receptor source for this set is a female donor in good health, enrolled as a control in a pregnancy study. Both conserved end residues are part of each CDR3. A D gene is named only where the DNA matches it firmly. Some rows mark clone size as missing; the rest say once, few, many or name a class of expanded clone.

D gene	V gene	clone size	J gene	CDR3 protein	CDR3 DNA
TRBD1	TRBV7-9	-	TRBJ2-5	CASSSGLLDRETRGETQYF	TGTGCCAGCAGCTCAGGGTTGTTGGACAGGGAAACCCGAGGGGAGACCCAGTACTTC
-	TRBV5-4	once	TRBJ2-2	CASSPDVGRELFF	TGTGCCAGCAGCCCAGACGTGGGCCGGGAGCTGTTTTTT
TRBD1	TRBV5-1	-	TRBJ1-1	CASSREGHSTGGTEAFF	TGCGCCAGCAGCCGCGAGGGGCATTCGACAGGGGGGACTGAAGCTTTCTTT
-	TRBV7-9	-	TRBJ2-1	CASSPNSLVIIYREQFF	TGTGCCAGCAGCCCAAATTCACTAGTTATCATTTATCGTGAGCAGTTCTTC
-	TRBV5-5	-	TRBJ1-1	CASSPGVRNTEAFF	TGTGCCAGCAGCCCAGGGGTGAGAAACACTGAAGCTTTCTTT
TRBD1	TRBV14	-	TRBJ2-7	CASRRTGGYEQYF	TGTGCCAGCAGACGGACAGGGGGTTACGAGCAGTACTTC
-	TRBV9	few	TRBJ1-1	CASSVGPNF	TGTGCCAGCAGCGTAGGGCCGAACTTT
-	TRBV19	once	TRBJ2-5	CASSADRASGETQYF	TGTGCCAGTAGTGCCGACAGGGCAAGCGGGGAGACCCAGTACTTC
-	TRBV7-8	-	TRBJ1-1	CASSRWGLDTEAFF	TGTGCCAGCAGTCGCTGGGGCTTGGACACTGAAGCTTTCTTC
TRBD1	TRBV5-1	-	TRBJ1-6	CASSLTGAGSPLHF	TGCGCCAGCAGCCTGACAGGGGCCGGTTCACCCCTCCACTTT
TRBD2	TRBV11-2	-	TRBJ2-5	CASSTGLAASQETQYF	TGTGCCAGCAGCACGGGACTAGCGGCCTCCCAAGAGACCCAGTACTTC
TRBD2	TRBV19	-	TRBJ2-1	CASSPSGSSYNEQFF	TGTGCCAGTAGTCCTAGCGGGAGCTCCTACAATGAGCAGTTCTTC
-	TRBV20-1	-	TRBJ2-3	CSASSWPSEYF	TGCAGTGCTAGTTCCTGGCCTAGCGAGTATTTT
-	TRBV14	-	TRBJ1-3	CASILEAVGNTIYF	TGTGCCAGCATACTAGAGGCAGTTGGAAACACCATATATTTT
-	TRBV19	-	TRBJ2-5	CASSMAATARETQYF	TGTGCCAGTAGTATGGCCGCGACTGCCCGAGAGACCCAGTACTTC
TRBD2	TRBV6-5	-	TRBJ2-1	CASTPGTSGGNEQFF	TGTGCCAGCACCCCCGGGACTAGCGGGGGGAATGAGCAGTTCTTC
TRBD2	TRBV11-2	-	TRBJ2-7	CASSSISGRNSYEQYF	TGTGCCAGCAGCTCCATAAGCGGGAGGAATTCCTACGAGCAGTACTTC
-	TRBV4-1	-	TRBJ2-7	CASSPSPGIGYEQYF	TGCGCCAGCAGCCCATCCCCGGGTATCGGCTACGAGCAGTACTTC
-	TRBV30	-	TRBJ2-2	CAWSVRGNTGELFF	TGTGCCTGGAGTGTAAGGGGAAACACCGGGGAGCTGTTTTTT
-	TRBV20-1	-	TRBJ2-7	CSASDFYEQYF	TGCAGTGCTTCGGACTTCTACGAGCAGTACTTC
TRBD1	TRBV5-5	few	TRBJ1-2	CASSLGGGANYGYTF	TGTGCCAGCAGCTTGGGAGGGGGCGCTAACTATGGCTACACCTTC
-	TRBV6-1	-	TRBJ2-4	CASSEGAGPTVIQYF	TGTGCCAGCAGTGAAGGGGCAGGGCCGACGGTCATTCAGTACTTC